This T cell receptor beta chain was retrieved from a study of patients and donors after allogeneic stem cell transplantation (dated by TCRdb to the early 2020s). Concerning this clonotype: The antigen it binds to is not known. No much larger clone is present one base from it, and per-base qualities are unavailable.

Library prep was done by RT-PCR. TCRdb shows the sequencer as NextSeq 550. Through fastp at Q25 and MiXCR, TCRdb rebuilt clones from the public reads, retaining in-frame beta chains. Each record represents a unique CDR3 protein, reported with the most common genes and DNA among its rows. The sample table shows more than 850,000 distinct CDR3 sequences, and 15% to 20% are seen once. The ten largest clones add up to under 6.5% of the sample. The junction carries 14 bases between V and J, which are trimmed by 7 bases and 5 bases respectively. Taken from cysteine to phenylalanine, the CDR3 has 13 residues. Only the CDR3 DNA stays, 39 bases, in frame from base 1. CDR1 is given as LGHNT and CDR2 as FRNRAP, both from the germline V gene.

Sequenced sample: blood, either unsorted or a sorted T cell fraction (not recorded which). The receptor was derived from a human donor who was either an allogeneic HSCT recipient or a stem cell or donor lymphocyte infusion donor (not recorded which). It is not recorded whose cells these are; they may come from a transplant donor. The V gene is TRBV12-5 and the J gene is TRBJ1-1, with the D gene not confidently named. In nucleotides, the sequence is TGTGCTAGTGTCCTGACGTCGGGGACTGAAGCTTTCTTT. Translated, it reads CASVLTSGTEAFF.